The clone carrying this T cell receptor beta chain was seen repeatedly, ten times or more. Its matching antigen is unknown. Four PCR rounds used nested alpha and beta constant region primers plus the SP2 primer. TCRdb re-derived calls from the UMI-ligation and nested PCR reads in MiXCR, one entry per CDR3 protein. The sample records under 25,000 distinct CDR3 sequences, 4.5% to 7% being singletons. This record belongs to a study of naive and memory T cell subsets. Findings and caveats of the study: This RNA-based method may be sensitive to activation-related transcript changes.

Treatment of the sample: skin biopsy from PPD injection site in Mantoux-positive individual. A UMI-containing oligonucleotide was joined by 3' ligation to the TCR cDNA template. Cells were not sorted; total RNA input targeted roughly 1 to 1,100 ng. With 8 bases removed from V and 3 bases from J, the gap between germline ends came to 17 bases. CDR1 LNHDA and CDR2 SQIVND come from the germline V gene (reference sequence). The CDR3 has 16 amino acids. This TCR came from an adult in good health. The chain employs TRBV19 and TRBJ1-6, with D unclear. The sample here was skin, taken from a tuberculin skin test site. The CDR3 here is CASGRDTLGYNSPLHF. CDR3 bases: TGTGCCAGTGGTCGCGACACTCTCGGCTATAATTCACCCCTCCACTTT.